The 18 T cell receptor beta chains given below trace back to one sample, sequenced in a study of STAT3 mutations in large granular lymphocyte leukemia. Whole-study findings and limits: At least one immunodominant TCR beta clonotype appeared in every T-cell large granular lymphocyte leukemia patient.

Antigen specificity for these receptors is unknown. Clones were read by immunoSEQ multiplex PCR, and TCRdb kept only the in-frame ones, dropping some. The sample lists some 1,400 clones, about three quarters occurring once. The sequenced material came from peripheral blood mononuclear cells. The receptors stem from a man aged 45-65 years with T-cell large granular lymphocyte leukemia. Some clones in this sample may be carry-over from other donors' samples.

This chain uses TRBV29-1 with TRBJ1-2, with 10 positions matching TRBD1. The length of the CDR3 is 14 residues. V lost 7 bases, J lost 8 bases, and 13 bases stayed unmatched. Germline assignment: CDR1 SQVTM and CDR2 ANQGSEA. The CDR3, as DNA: TGCAGCGGATTGACAGGGGGCCATCTATGGGGCTACACCTTC. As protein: CSGLTGGHLWGYTF.

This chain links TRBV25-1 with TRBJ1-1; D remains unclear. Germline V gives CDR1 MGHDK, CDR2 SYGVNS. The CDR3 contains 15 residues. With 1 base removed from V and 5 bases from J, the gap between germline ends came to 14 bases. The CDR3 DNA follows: TGTGCCAGCAGTGAATTTAGGCAGACCTCTACTGAAGCTTTCTTT. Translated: CASSEFRQTSTEAFF.

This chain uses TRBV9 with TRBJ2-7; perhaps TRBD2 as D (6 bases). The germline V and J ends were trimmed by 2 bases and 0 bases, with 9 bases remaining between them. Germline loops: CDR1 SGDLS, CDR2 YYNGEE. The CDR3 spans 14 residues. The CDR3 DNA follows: TGTGCCAGCAGCGTGGGGACTTACTCCTACGAGCAGTACTTC. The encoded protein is CASSVGTYSYEQYF.

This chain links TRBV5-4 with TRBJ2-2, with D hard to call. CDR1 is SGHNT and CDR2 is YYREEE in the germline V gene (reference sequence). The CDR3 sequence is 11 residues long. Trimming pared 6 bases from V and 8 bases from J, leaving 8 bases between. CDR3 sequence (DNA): TGTGCCAGCACTTATAAAGGGGAGCTGTTTTTT. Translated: CASTYKGELFF.

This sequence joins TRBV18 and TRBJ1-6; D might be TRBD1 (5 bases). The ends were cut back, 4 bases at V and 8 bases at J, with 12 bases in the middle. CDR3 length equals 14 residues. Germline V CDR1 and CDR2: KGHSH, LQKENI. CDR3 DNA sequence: TGTGCCAGCTCACGGGACGGGAAGGATTCACCCCTCCACTTT. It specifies CASSRDGKDSPLHF.

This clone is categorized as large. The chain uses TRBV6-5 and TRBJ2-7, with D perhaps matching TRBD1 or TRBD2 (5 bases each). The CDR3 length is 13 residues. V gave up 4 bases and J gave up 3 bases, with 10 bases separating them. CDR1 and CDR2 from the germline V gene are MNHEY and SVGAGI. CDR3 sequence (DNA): TGTGCCAGCAGTTGGGACGTGGGCTACGAGCAGTACTTC. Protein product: CASSWDVGYEQYF.

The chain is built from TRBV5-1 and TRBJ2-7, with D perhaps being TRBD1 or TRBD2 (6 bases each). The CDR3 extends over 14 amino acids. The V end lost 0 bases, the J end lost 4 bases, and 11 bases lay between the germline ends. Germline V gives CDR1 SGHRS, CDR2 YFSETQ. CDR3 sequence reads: CASSLGTGRYEQYF. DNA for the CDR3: TGCGCCAGCAGCTTGGGAACAGGGAGGTACGAGCAGTACTTC.

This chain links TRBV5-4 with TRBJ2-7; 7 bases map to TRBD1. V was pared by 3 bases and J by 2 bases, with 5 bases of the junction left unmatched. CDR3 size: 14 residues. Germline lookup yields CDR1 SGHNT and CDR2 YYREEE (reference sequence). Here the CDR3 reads CASSSGDRPYEQYF. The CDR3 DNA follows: TGTGCCAGCAGCTCCGGGGACAGACCCTACGAGCAGTACTTC.

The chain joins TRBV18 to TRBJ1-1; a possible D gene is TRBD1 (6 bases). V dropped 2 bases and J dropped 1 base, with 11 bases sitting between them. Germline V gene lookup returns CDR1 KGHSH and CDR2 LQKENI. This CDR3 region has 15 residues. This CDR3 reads CASSPGSGQNTEAFF. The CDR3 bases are TGTGCCAGCTCACCAGGTTCGGGACAGAACACTGAAGCTTTCTTT.

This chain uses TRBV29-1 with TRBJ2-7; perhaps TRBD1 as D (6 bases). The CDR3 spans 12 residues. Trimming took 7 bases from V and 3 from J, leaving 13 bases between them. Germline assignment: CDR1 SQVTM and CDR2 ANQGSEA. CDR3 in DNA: TGCAGCGCTTTGACAGGAGTCTACGAGCAGTACTTC. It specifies CSALTGVYEQYF.

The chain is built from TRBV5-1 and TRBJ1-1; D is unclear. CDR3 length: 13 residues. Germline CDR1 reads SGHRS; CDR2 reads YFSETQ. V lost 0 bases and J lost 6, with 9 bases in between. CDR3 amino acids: CASSLVAGAEAFF. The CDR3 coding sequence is TGCGCCAGCAGCTTGGTGGCCGGGGCTGAAGCTTTCTTT.

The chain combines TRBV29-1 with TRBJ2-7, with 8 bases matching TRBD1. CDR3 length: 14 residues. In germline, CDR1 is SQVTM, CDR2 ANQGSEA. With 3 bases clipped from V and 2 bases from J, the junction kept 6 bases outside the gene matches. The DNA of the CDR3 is TGCAGCGTTGAGGGGGACAGGCTACCCTACGAGCAGTACTTC. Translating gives CSVEGDRLPYEQYF.

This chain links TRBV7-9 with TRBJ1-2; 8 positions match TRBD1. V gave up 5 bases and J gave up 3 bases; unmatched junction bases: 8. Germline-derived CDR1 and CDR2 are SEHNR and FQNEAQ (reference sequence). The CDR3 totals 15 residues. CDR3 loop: CASSGGQVPDYGYTF. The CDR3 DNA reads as TGTGCCAGCAGCGGGGGACAGGTCCCTGACTATGGCTACACCTTC.

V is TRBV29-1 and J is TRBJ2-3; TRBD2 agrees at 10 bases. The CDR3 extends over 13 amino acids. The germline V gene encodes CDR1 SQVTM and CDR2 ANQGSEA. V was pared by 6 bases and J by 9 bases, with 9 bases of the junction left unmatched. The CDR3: CSVVIAGGGTQYF. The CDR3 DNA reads TGCAGCGTAGTTATAGCGGGGGGCGGAACGCAGTATTTT.

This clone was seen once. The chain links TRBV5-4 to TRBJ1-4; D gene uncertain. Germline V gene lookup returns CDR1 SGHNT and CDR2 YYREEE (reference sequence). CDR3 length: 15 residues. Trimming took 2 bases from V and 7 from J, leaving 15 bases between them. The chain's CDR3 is CASSFPGQPLEKLFF. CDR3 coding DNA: TGTGCCAGCAGCTTCCCTGGGCAGCCGCTTGAAAAACTGTTTTTT.

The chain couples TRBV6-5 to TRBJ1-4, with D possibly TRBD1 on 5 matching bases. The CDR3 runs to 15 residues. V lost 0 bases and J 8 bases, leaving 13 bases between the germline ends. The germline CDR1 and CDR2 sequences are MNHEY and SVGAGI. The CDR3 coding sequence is TGTGCCAGCAGTTACTCCCAATCAGGGTTGGAAAAACTGTTTTTT. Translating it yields CASSYSQSGLEKLFF.

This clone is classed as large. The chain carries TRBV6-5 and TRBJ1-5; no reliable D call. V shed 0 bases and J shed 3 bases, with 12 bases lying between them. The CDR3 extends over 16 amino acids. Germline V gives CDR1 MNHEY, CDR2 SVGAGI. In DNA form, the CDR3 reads TGTGCCAGCAGTTACTCGGCCCTCGGGAACAATCAGCCCCAGCATTTT. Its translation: CASSYSALGNNQPQHF.

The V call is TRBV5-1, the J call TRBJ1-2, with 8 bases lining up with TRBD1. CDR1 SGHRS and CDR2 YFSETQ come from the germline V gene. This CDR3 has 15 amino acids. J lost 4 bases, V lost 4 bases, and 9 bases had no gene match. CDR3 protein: CASSAGQGTIYGYTF. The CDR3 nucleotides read TGCGCCAGCAGCGCCGGACAGGGTACGATCTATGGCTACACCTTC.